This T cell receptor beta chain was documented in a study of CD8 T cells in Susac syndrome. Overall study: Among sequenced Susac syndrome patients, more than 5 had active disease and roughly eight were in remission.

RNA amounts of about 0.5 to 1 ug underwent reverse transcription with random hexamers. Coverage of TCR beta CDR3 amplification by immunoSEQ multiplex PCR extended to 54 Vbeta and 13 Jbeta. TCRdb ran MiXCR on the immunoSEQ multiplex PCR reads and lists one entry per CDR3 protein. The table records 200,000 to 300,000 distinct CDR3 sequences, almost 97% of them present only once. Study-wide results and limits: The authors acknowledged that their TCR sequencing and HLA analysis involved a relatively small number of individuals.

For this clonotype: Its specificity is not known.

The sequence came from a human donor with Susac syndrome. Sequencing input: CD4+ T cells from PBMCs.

CDR3: CSARFSGTYEQYF. The DNA of the CDR3 is TGCAGTGCTAGGTTCAGTGGAACCTACGAGCAGTACTTC. The J gene is TRBJ2-7, the V gene TRBV20-1; D is ambiguous. Trimming removed 3 bases at V and 2 bases at J, with 11 bases between. The germline CDR1 and CDR2 sequences are DFQATT and SNEGSKA (reference sequence). This CDR3 spans 13 amino acids.